This T cell receptor beta chain was captured in a study of T cell responses to AZD1222 COVID-19 vaccine. CDR1 is LGHDT, CDR2 YNNKEL, per germline (reference sequence). The V end was cut by 2 bases, the J end by 10 bases, with 17 bases between. This CDR3 region has 14 residues. Concerning this clone itself: The antigen remains unidentified.

Profiling relied on immunoSEQ multiplex PCR, and the TCRdb table lists in-frame clones only, not all of them. The sample has about 140,000 clones. General study results and limits: Compared with day 0, the breadth and depth of the Spike-specific TCR repertoire rose significantly after two doses of AZD1222. Donors, mostly white British, included more females; clonal diversity was possibly underestimated.

The chain uses TRBV3-1 (or the pseudogene TRBV3-2) and TRBJ1-1; D unclear. The sequence was collected from an adult in good health. Sequencing input: peripheral blood. This CDR3 is CASSQYPHGPGAFF. In nucleotides, the CDR3 is TGTGCCAGCAGCCAATACCCCCACGGCCCTGGAGCTTTCTTT.